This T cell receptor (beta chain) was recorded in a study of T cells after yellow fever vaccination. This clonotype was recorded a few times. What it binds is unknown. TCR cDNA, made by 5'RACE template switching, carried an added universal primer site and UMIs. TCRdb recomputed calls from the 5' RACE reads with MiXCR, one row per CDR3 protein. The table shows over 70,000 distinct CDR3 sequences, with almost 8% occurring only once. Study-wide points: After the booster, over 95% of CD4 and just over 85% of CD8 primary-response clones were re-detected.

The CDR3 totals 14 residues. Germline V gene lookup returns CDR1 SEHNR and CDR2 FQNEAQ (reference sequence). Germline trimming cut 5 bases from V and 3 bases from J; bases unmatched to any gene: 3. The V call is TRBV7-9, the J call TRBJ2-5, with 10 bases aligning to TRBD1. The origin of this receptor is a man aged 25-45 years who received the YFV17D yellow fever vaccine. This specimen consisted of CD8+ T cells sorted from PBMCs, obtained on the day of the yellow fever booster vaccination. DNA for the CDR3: TGTGCCAGCAGCCGGGGGACAGGGGAAGAGACCCAGTACTTC. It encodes CASSRGTGEETQYF.